This T cell receptor (beta chain) was profiled in a study of cytomegalovirus exposure and HLA in healthy donors. Study-level points and caveats: The study flagged some 180 TCR beta chains as cytomegalovirus-associated. Confirmation in vitro established that a few CMV-associated chains were specific for CMV antigens. Despite most TCR sequences being rare, some public TCRs occurred in many donors. That first-cohort TCR clusters tended to co-occur in the approximately 120 validation repertoires was found in a later analysis.

V was pared by 7 bases and J by 10 bases, with 7 bases of the junction left unmatched. In germline, CDR1 is MNHEY, CDR2 SVGAGI. This CDR3 spans 13 amino acids. TCRdb keeps only in-frame clones here, not all; method: immunoSEQ multiplex PCR. The table shows 150,000 to 250,000 clones, with around 83% occurring only once. A word on this clone: Its antigen is as yet unknown.

V is TRBV6-5 and J is TRBJ2-1; 10 positions match TRBD2. The TCR originated in a woman aged 25 to 39 in good health and CMV-seropositive. Sequenced sample: PBMCs. The CDR3, as DNA: TGTGCCAGCAAGGCCGGGACTAGCGTAGAGCAGTTCTTC. Translation: CASKAGTSVEQFF.